The present entry profiles one TCR beta chain with its context. CD8 cells regarded as naive lacked CD45RO, were positively chosen for CCR7, and omitted terminally differentiated effector memory CD45RA+ cells. Repertoires were generated with immunoSEQ multiplex PCR, while TCRdb's copy carries only in-frame clones and drops some. The top ten clones hold 0.85% to 1.2% of a sample with some 2.1 million clones, about 95% of them seen once. This sample was included in a study of shared clonotypes between healthy human individuals. Study summary: Plates per donor: three CD4 naive, three CD4 memory, two CD8 naive, one CD8 memory.

CDR1 and CDR2 from the germline V gene are LGHNA and YSLEER. There are 15 residues in the CDR3. V gave up 2 bases and J gave up 1 base, with 8 bases separating them. V gene TRBV4-3 combines with J gene TRBJ2-2, with a possible D match to TRBD2 (5 bases). The TCR comes from a man in his late teens or twenties in good health. The sequencing input was naive CD8+ T cells sorted from blood. In nucleotides, the CDR3 is TGCGCCAGCAGCCAACTTGAGGGGAACACCGGGGAGCTGTTTTTT. It is translated as CASSQLEGNTGELFF.